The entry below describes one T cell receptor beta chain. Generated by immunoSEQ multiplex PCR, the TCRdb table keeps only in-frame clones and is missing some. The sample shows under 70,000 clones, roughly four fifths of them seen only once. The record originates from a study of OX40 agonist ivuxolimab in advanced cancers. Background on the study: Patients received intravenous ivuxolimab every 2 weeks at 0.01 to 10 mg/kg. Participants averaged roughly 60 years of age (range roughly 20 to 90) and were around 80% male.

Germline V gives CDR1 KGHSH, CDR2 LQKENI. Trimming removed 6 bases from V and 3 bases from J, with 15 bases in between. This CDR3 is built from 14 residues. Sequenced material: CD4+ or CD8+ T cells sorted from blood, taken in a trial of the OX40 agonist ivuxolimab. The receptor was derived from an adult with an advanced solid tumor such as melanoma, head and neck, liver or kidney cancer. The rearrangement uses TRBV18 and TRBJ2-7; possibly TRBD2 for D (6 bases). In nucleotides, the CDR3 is TGTGCCAGCTCCCCGGGAGAGCGGTACTACGAGCAGTACTTC. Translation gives CASSPGERYYEQYF.